These 18 T cell receptor beta chains originate from one sample sequenced in a study of T cell responses to AZD1222 COVID-19 vaccine. Profiling relied on immunoSEQ multiplex PCR, and the TCRdb table lists in-frame clones only, not all of them. The table shows 150,000 to 200,000 clones, with nearly 95% occurring only once. Specimen: peripheral blood, collected 28 days after the second AZD1222 dose. All receptors derive from an adult who received the AZD1222 COVID-19 vaccine.

V usage is TRBV15 and J usage is TRBJ2-1; D uncertain. This CDR3 region has 12 residues. The germline V gene encodes CDR1 LNHNV and CDR2 YYDKDF (reference sequence). The V gene lost 3 bases and the J gene lost 7 bases, with 7 bases spanning the gap. CDR3 protein: CATSRAENEQFF. The CDR3, as DNA: TGTGCCACCAGCAGGGCCGAAAATGAGCAGTTCTTC.

The chain employs TRBV6-2 or TRBV6-3 and TRBJ2-1; D may be TRBD1 (5 bases). The CDR3 is made up of 15 amino acids. Germline CDR1 is MNHEY and CDR2 is SVGEGT. V dropped 4 bases and J dropped 2 bases, with 12 bases sitting between them. This chain's CDR3 is CASSSQGFAYNEQFF. The CDR3, as DNA: TGTGCCAGCAGTTCCCAGGGATTTGCCTACAATGAGCAGTTCTTC.

The rearrangement links TRBV28 to TRBJ1-6, with no clear D. Deletions cut 5 bases from V and 7 bases from J, with 9 bases between. CDR3 length: 13 amino acids. CDR1 is MDHEN and CDR2 is SYDVKM in the germline V gene. The CDR3 coding sequence is TGTGCCAGCAGTCCACCCCAGAATTCACCCCTCCACTTT. This encodes CASSPPQNSPLHF.

The chain joins TRBV7-2 to TRBJ2-5; D not resolved. V was cut by 0 bases and J by 2 bases, with 7 bases left in between. Germline V CDR1 and CDR2: SGHTA, FQGNSA. CDR3 length equals 14 residues. CDR3 in DNA: TGTGCCAGCAGCTTAGCCGGGTCTCAAGAGACCCAGTACTTC. Its translation is CASSLAGSQETQYF.

The chain joins TRBV11-2 to TRBJ2-7; 11 bases line up with TRBD2. The V segment lost 6 bases and the J segment 0 bases; nucleotides outside the gene matches: 4. Looked up from germline, CDR1 is SGHAT and CDR2 is FQNNGV. The CDR3 sequence is 15 residues long. CDR3 DNA: TGTGCCAGCAGAGTAACTAGCGGGAGCTCCTACGAGCAGTACTTC. This codes for CASRVTSGSSYEQYF.

The J gene is TRBJ2-7, the V gene TRBV28, with a possible D match to TRBD1 (6 bases). V lost 3 bases and J 1 base, leaving 10 bases between the germline ends. Germline values: CDR1 MDHEN, CDR2 SYDVKM. This CDR3 has 14 amino acids. The CDR3 protein is CASSLTGGSYEQYF. DNA for the CDR3: TGTGCCAGCAGTTTGACAGGTGGGTCCTACGAGCAGTACTTC.

The chain links TRBV6-4 to TRBJ2-1; D tentatively reads TRBD1 or TRBD2 (5 bases each). The germline gives CDR1 MRHNA, CDR2 SNTAGT. This CDR3 has 14 amino acids. Deletions cut 6 bases from V and 8 bases from J, with 17 bases between. CDR3 DNA sequence: TGTGCCAGCAGCCGGGACGGAGAGGTCCATGAGCAGTTCTTC. Protein: CASSRDGEVHEQFF.

The chain is built from TRBV14 and TRBJ2-5, with 7 bases that match TRBD2. CDR3 length: 18 amino acids. Germline-derived CDR1 and CDR2 are SGHDN and FVKESK. V was pared by 4 bases and J by 2 bases, with 16 bases of the junction left unmatched. The CDR3: CASSPQALRASGQETQYF. CDR3 in DNA: TGTGCCAGCAGCCCACAAGCCCTGCGGGCTAGCGGACAAGAGACCCAGTACTTC.

The rearrangement links TRBV27 to TRBJ2-5; D remains unclear. V lost 4 bases to trimming and J lost 7 bases, with 25 bases between them. Germline values: CDR1 MNHEY, CDR2 SMNVEV (reference sequence). The CDR3 runs 17 residues. The CDR3: CASSCRVTESPSGTQYF. The CDR3 nucleotides are TGTGCCAGCAGTTGCCGGGTTACAGAGTCCCCTTCAGGGACCCAGTACTTC.

This rearrangement joins TRBV27 to TRBJ1-6; D ambiguous. V was pared by 5 bases and J by 0 bases, with 8 bases between. CDR3 length: 15 residues. Germline V lookup: CDR1 MNHEY, CDR2 SMNVEV (reference sequence). Written as DNA, the CDR3 is TGTGCCAGCAGTGCCGAACACTCCTATAATTCACCCCTCCACTTT. This translates into CASSAEHSYNSPLHF.

The chain has TRBV18 and TRBJ2-6; 7 bases fit TRBD1. The junction had 7 bases not matched to a gene; V was cut back by 6 bases and J by 2 bases. CDR1 is KGHSH, CDR2 LQKENI, per germline. This CDR3 is built from 16 residues. CDR3 coding DNA: TGTGCCAGCTCTCGGGACAGTATCGCTGGGGCCAACGTCCTGACTTTC. It specifies CASSRDSIAGANVLTF.

This clone appeared a single time. This sequence joins TRBV28 and TRBJ2-7; TRBD2 matches 11 bases. With 7 bases clipped from V and 2 bases from J, the junction kept 4 bases outside the gene matches. This CDR3 contains 14 residues. Germline lookup yields CDR1 MDHEN and CDR2 SYDVKM. In DNA, the CDR3 is TGTGCCAGCAAGACTAGCGGGACCCCCTACGAGCAGTACTTC. Encoded protein: CASKTSGTPYEQYF.

The gene calls are TRBV5-1 and TRBJ1-2; D gene ambiguous. The CDR3 totals 13 residues. V was shortened by 7 bases and J by 3 bases, with 13 bases between the two germline ends. Germline values: CDR1 SGHRS, CDR2 YFSETQ. The CDR3 is CASAPSSDYGYTF. CDR3 nucleotides: TGCGCCAGCGCTCCCTCTTCGGACTATGGCTACACCTTC.

The V gene is TRBV4-3, the J gene TRBJ2-2; maybe TRBD2 (5 bases). Looked up from germline, CDR1 is LGHNA and CDR2 is YSLEER. The CDR3 runs 17 residues. V was clipped by 0 bases and J by 6 bases, with 17 bases between them. This CDR3 reads CASSQDHPAVGSGELFF. CDR3 bases: TGCGCCAGCAGCCAAGATCACCCAGCGGTGGGCTCCGGGGAGCTGTTTTTT.

The CDR3 loop is CASSLAVAYNEQFF. DNA for the CDR3: TGCGCCAGCAGCTTAGCGGTCGCCTACAATGAGCAGTTCTTC. The chain recombines TRBV5-1 with TRBJ2-1; weak D call: TRBD2 (5 bases). V was cut by 2 bases and J by 2 bases, with 8 bases left in between. Germline values: CDR1 SGHRS, CDR2 YFSETQ. This CDR3 is built from 14 residues.

This clone has just one count. This chain uses TRBV28 with TRBJ2-1; TRBD2 agrees at 8 bases. V was clipped by 6 bases and J by 8 bases; unmatched bases: 6. The CDR3 is made up of 13 amino acids. The germline CDR1 and CDR2 sequences are MDHEN and SYDVKM. The CDR3 coding sequence is TGTGCCAGCAGCTTAGCGGGGCCCTATGAGCAGTTCTTC. Its translation: CASSLAGPYEQFF.

The chain uses TRBV3-1 (or the pseudogene TRBV3-2) and TRBJ1-6; possible D gene TRBD1, 6 bases. From germline, CDR1 is LGHDT and CDR2 YNNKEL (reference sequence). Trimming removed 1 base at V and 9 bases at J, with 13 bases between. The CDR3 totals 15 residues. The CDR3 sequence: CASSQVGGRVSPLHF. Written as DNA, the CDR3 is TGTGCCAGCAGCCAAGTCGGGGGGCGGGTTTCACCCCTCCACTTT.

This chain joins TRBV7-3 and TRBJ1-1; D unclear. Germline V CDR1 and CDR2: SGHTA, FQGTGA. V was trimmed by 3 bases and J by 9 bases, leaving 14 bases between them. The CDR3 contains 13 residues. Written as DNA, the CDR3 is TGTGCCAGCAGCTTGGGTAATACCAATCAAGCTTTCTTT. Translation: CASSLGNTNQAFF.